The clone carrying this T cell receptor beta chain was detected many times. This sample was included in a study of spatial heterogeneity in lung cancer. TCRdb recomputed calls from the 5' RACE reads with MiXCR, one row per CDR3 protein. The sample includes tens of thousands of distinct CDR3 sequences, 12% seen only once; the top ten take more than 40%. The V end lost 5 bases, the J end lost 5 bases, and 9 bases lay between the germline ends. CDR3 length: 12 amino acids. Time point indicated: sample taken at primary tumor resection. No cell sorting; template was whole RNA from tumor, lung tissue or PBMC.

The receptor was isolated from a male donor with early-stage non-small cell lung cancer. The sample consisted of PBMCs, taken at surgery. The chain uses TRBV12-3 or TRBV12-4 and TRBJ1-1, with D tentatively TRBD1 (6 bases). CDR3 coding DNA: TGTGCCAGCAGTCCCGGACAGACTGAAGCTTTCTTT. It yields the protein CASSPGQTEAFF.